These T cell receptor beta chains were read from a single sample in a study of technical replicates of blood from several donors. TCRdb keeps only in-frame clones here, not all; method: immunoSEQ multiplex PCR. The sample gives under 85,000 clones, approximately 86% of which show up once; about 5.5% is in the top ten. The sample consisted of PBMCs. These receptors originate from a human donor in good health. Some clones in this sample may be carry-over from other donors' samples. Each CDR3 is given with its conserved first and last residue. Each record gives: J gene, clone size, D gene, V gene, CDR3 protein, CDR3 DNA. A D gene is named only where the DNA matches it firmly. Only part of the rows carry a size: once, few, many, or a class if the clone is expanded.

J gene: TRBJ2-3; clone size: -; D gene: -; V gene: TRBV4-1; CDR3 protein: CASSQGDDTDTQYF; CDR3 DNA: TGCGCCAGCAGCCAAGGAGATGACACAGATACGCAGTATTTT
J gene: TRBJ2-7; clone size: -; D gene: TRBD2; V gene: TRBV30; CDR3 protein: CAWSRGDYYEQYF; CDR3 DNA: TGTGCCTGGAGTCGGGGGGACTACTACGAGCAGTACTTC
J gene: TRBJ1-5; clone size: -; D gene: TRBD1; V gene: TRBV12-5; CDR3 protein: CASGPDRGDQPQHF; CDR3 DNA: TGTGCTAGTGGTCCAGACAGGGGAGATCAGCCCCAGCATTTT
J gene: TRBJ1-1; clone size: few; D gene: TRBD1; V gene: TRBV25-1; CDR3 protein: CASSDRQGALKEAFF; CDR3 DNA: TGTGCCAGCAGTGATAGGCAGGGGGCCCTGAAGGAAGCTTTCTTT
J gene: TRBJ1-1; clone size: once; D gene: TRBD1; V gene: TRBV18; CDR3 protein: CASSPQGGTEAFF; CDR3 DNA: TGTGCCAGCTCACCGCAGGGGGGAACTGAAGCTTTCTTT
J gene: TRBJ1-1; clone size: -; D gene: -; V gene: TRBV9; CDR3 protein: CASSGDGTLNTEAFF; CDR3 DNA: TGTGCCAGCAGCGGGGACGGGACATTGAACACTGAAGCTTTCTTT
J gene: TRBJ2-1; clone size: -; D gene: TRBD1; V gene: TRBV2; CDR3 protein: CASREMDRSNEQFF; CDR3 DNA: TGTGCCAGCAGGGAAATGGACAGGTCCAATGAGCAGTTCTTC
J gene: TRBJ2-1; clone size: -; D gene: TRBD2; V gene: TRBV18; CDR3 protein: CASSGTSGASSYNEQFF; CDR3 DNA: TGTGCCAGCTCTGGGACTAGCGGGGCTAGCTCCTACAATGAGCAGTTCTTC
J gene: TRBJ2-5; clone size: once; D gene: TRBD1; V gene: TRBV5-1; CDR3 protein: CASSPNSGTGYETQYF; CDR3 DNA: TGCGCCAGCAGCCCCAACTCCGGGACAGGGTACGAGACCCAGTACTTC
J gene: TRBJ1-1; clone size: -; D gene: -; V gene: TRBV9; CDR3 protein: CASSPAPSTEAFF; CDR3 DNA: TGTGCCAGCTCCCCGGCCCCTAGTACTGAAGCTTTCTTT